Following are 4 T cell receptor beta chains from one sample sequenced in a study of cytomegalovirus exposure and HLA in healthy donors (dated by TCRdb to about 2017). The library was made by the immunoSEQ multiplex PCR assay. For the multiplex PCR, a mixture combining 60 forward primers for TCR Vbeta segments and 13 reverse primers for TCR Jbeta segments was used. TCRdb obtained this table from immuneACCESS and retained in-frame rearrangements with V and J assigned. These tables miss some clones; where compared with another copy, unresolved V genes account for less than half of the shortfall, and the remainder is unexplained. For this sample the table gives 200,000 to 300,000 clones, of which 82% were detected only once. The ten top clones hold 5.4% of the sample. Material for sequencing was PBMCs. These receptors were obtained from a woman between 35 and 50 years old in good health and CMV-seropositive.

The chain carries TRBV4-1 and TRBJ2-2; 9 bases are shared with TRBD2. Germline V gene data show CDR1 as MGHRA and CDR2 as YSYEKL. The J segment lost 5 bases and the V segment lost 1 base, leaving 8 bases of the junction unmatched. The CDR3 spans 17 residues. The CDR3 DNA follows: TGCGCCAGCAGCCAAGGATCCTCTAGCGGGGCGACCGGGGAGCTGTTTTTT. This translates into CASSQGSSSGATGELFF.

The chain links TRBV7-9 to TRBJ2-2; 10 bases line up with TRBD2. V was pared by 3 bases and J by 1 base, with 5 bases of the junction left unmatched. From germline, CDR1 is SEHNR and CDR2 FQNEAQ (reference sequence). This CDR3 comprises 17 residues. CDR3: CASSFTSGKGNTGELFF. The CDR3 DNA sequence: TGTGCCAGCAGCTTTACTAGCGGGAAGGGGAACACCGGGGAGCTGTTTTTT.

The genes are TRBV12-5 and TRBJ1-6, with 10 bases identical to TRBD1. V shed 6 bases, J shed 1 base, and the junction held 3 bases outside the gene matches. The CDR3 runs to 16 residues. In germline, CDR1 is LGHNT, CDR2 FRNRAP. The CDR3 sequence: CASGRDRGSYNSPLHF. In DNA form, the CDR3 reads TGTGCTAGTGGCCGGGACAGGGGTTCCTATAATTCACCCCTCCACTTT.

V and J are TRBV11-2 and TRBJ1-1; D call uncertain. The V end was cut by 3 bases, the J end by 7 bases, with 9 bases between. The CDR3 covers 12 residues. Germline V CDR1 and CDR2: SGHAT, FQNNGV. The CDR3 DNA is TGTGCCAGCAGCTTCAACTCGGGTGAAGCTTTCTTT. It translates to CASSFNSGEAFF.